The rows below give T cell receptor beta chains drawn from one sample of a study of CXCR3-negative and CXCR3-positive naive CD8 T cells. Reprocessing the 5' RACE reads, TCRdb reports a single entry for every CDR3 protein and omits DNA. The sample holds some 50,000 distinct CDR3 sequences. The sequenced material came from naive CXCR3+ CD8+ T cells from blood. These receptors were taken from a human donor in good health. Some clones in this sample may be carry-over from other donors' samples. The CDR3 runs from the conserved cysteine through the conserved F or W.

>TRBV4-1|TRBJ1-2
CASSQDSGQTNYGYTF
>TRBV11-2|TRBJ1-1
CASSLAGRVAEAFF
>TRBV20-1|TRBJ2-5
CSARGGNTQETQYF
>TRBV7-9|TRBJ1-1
CASSASGGGNTEAFF
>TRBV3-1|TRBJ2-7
CASSQEESGDVYEQYF
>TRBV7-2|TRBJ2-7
CASSHSEWEQYF
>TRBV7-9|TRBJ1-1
CASSDDLQGVTEAFF
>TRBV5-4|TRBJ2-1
CASSSMGWSGGQSYNEQFF
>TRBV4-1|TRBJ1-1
CASSHTGTEAFF
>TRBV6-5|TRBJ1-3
CASSKQGWNTIYF
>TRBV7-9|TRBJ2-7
CASSGGLGYEQYF
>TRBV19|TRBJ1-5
CASSAPTVSRHF
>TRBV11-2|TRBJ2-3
CASSLWRTDTQYF
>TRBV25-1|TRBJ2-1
CASSPDTNLYNEQFF
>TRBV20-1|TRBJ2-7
CSARDWDTVYEQYF
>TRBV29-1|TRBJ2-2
CSVEAGRAGELFF
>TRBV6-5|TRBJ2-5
CASSRQGEEETQYF
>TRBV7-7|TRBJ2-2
CASSRGIATGELFF
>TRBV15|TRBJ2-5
CATSEVPPGTQYF
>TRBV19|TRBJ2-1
CASSRRTSGSYNEQFF
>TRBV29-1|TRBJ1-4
CSVEDWGANEKLFF
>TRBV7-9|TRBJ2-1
CASSLLPHNEQFF
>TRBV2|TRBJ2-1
CASSEMGEASGGNEQFF
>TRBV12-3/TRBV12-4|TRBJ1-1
CASSLGQPLRSAEAFF
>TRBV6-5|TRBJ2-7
CASSFGTDFYEQYF
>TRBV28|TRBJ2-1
CASSFEQGSFDEQFF
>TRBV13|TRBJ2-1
CASSLEASGSYNEQFF
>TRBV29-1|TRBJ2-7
CSVRDRFGYEQYF
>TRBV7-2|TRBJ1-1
CASSLDPGSGTEAFF
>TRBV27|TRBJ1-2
CASRLSPGGAQVGYTF